The 17 T cell receptor beta chains below were found in one sample sequenced in a study of spatial heterogeneity in lung cancer. The time point: sample taken at primary tumor resection. Tumor, nontumor lung or frozen PBMC supplied whole RNA, sequenced without sorting. A single record per CDR3 protein comes from TCRdb applying MiXCR to the 5' RACE reads. The data show approximately 49,000 distinct CDR3 sequences, 5.3% seen once. This specimen was PBMCs, taken at surgery. These receptors all stem from a male donor with early-stage non-small cell lung cancer.

This clonotype was picked up many times. The rearrangement joins TRBV3-2 to TRBJ2-1. TRBV3-2 is described as a pseudogene. The CDR3 covers 16 residues. In DNA, the CDR3 is TGTGCCAGCAGCCAAGAAAGACTGAGCTCCTACAATGAGCAGTTCTTC. Residues: CASSQERLSSYNEQFF.

This clonotype ranks as medium-sized. V and J are TRBV12-3 or TRBV12-4 and TRBJ1-2; D possibly corresponds to TRBD1 (6 bases). CDR3 length: 13 residues. V lost 3 bases, J lost 7 bases, and 12 bases lay in between. The CDR3 region is CASSFRAGAGYTF. As DNA, the CDR3 is TGTGCCAGCAGTTTTAGGGCAGGGGCTGGCTACACCTTC.

This clonotype was seen repeatedly, ten times or more. This sequence joins TRBV28 and TRBJ1-5; weak D call: TRBD1 (6 bases). Germline V CDR1 and CDR2: MDHEN, SYDVKM. This CDR3 contains 19 residues. Between the trimmed V and J ends, which lost 7 bases and 3 bases, there was a span of 28 bases. The CDR3 loop is CASILSRGAGQPFNQPQHF. CDR3 sequence (DNA): TGTGCCAGCATCCTCTCTCGGGGCGCTGGACAGCCGTTCAATCAGCCCCAGCATTTT.

This clonotype came up many times. The chain joins TRBV5-1 to TRBJ1-1, with 8 bases identical to TRBD1. The V and J ends lost 5 bases and 4 bases, in that order; junction bases with no gene match: 7. The CDR3 is 14 amino acids. Looked up from germline, CDR1 is SGHRS and CDR2 is YFSETQ. CDR3 sequence reads: CASRGQGSSTEAFF. The CDR3 DNA is TGCGCCAGCAGAGGACAGGGAAGTTCCACTGAAGCTTTCTTT.

This clonotype was detected ten times or more. This sequence joins TRBV2 and TRBJ2-6, with D possibly being TRBD2 (6 bases). The ends were cut back, 8 bases at V and 10 bases at J, with 6 bases in the middle. Germline loops: CDR1 SNHLY, CDR2 FYNNEI. The CDR3 runs to 10 residues. CDR3 DNA sequence: TGTGCCAGCGGAGGGAACGTCCTGACTTTC. As protein: CASGGNVLTF.

This clonotype appeared many times. This sequence joins TRBV5-1 and TRBJ1-1; D ambiguous. V lost 4 bases and J lost 0, with 16 bases in between. From germline, CDR1 is SGHRS and CDR2 YFSETQ. This CDR3 region has 16 residues. CDR3 region: CASSAVTQTMNTEAFF. The CDR3 DNA is TGCGCCAGCAGCGCCGTGACTCAGACTATGAACACTGAAGCTTTCTTT.

The table lists this clonotype with a few counts. The chain links TRBV5-4 to TRBJ1-2, with 7 bases lining up with TRBD1. In germline, CDR1 is SGHNT, CDR2 YYREEE (reference sequence). The CDR3 covers 15 residues. Trimming cost V 1 base and J 2 bases; bases outside gene matches: 5. The CDR3 coding sequence is TGTGCCAGCAGCTTGAGAACAGGGGCAAACTATGGCTACACCTTC. This gives the protein CASSLRTGANYGYTF.

Many counts were recorded for this clonotype. The V call is TRBV7-9, the J call TRBJ2-1; TRBD2 matches 9 bases. CDR3 size: 12 residues. Germline lookup yields CDR1 SEHNR and CDR2 FQNEAQ (reference sequence). V lost 6 bases to trimming and J lost 15 bases; unmatched junction nucleotides: 9. The CDR3 reads CASSYPSGNPFF. The CDR3 DNA reads TGTGCCAGCAGTTACCCTAGCGGGAATCCGTTCTTC.

This clonotype has only a few counts. The chain combines TRBV9 with TRBJ2-5; 8 bases match TRBD2. This CDR3 is built from 15 residues. CDR1 and CDR2 from the germline V gene are SGDLS and YYNGEE. The V and J ends lost 1 base and 0 bases, in that order; junction bases with no gene match: 2. The CDR3 region is CASSVRGGNQETQYF. In DNA form, the CDR3 reads TGTGCCAGCAGCGTACGCGGGGGGAACCAAGAGACCCAGTACTTC.

In its sample, this clonotype was seen many times. This rearrangement joins TRBV4-3 to TRBJ2-7, with D unclear. Trimming removed 3 bases at V and 4 bases at J, with 16 bases between. CDR3 size: 15 residues. Looked up from germline, CDR1 is LGHNA and CDR2 is YSLEER. CDR3 in amino acids: CASSHGLDPGYEQYF. The CDR3 DNA reads as TGCGCCAGCAGCCATGGCTTGGATCCCGGGTACGAGCAGTACTTC.

This clonotype occurred many times. The rearrangement links TRBV6-6 to TRBJ2-3; D perhaps matches TRBD2 (5 bases). The germline CDR1 and CDR2 sequences are MNHNY and SVGAGI (reference sequence). The CDR3 covers 12 residues. The V end lost 4 bases, the J end lost 4 bases, and 6 bases lay between the germline ends. In nucleotides, the CDR3 is TGTGCCAGCAGTTTACTAGCAGATACGCAGTATTTT. Translation: CASSLLADTQYF.

The table lists this clonotype with a few counts. A much larger clone lies one base from this, so it may be a read error. The genes are TRBV24-1 and TRBJ2-4, with D perhaps matching TRBD2 (7 bases). Germline CDR1 is KGHDR and CDR2 is SFDVKD. CDR3 size: 16 residues. The CDR3 DNA is TGTGCCACCAGTGACTCGATTGGGGGGGCCAAAGACATTCAGTACTTC. Amino acid sequence: CATSDSIGGAKDIQYF.

In its sample, this clonotype was seen many times. The V gene is TRBV5-1, the J gene TRBJ1-2; 8 bases map to TRBD1. CDR1 is SGHRS, CDR2 YFSETQ, per germline. This CDR3 comprises 16 residues. Trimming at V came to 0 bases and at J to 5 bases, leaving 9 bases not matched to a gene. The DNA of the CDR3 is TGCGCCAGCAGCTTGGAAGGACAGGGCGGAGGATATGGCTACACCTTC. Amino acid sequence: CASSLEGQGGGYGYTF.

This clonotype was detected ten times or more. V usage is TRBV29-1 and J usage is TRBJ2-1; 7 nucleotides align to TRBD1. This CDR3 contains 13 residues. V lost 6 bases and J lost 1; bases outside the gene matches: 3. CDR1 SQVTM and CDR2 ANQGSEA come from the germline V gene. The CDR3 loop reads CSVTGLSYNEQFF. CDR3 in DNA: TGCAGCGTGACAGGGCTTTCCTACAATGAGCAGTTCTTC.

This clonotype was observed at least ten times. J is TRBJ2-1 and V is TRBV5-1; 13 nucleotides match TRBD2. Germline values: CDR1 SGHRS, CDR2 YFSETQ. The CDR3 consists of 15 residues. With V trimmed by 2 bases and J by 8 bases, 4 bases remained unmatched. CDR3 amino acids: CASSFGLAGVDEQFF. The CDR3 DNA reads as TGCGCCAGCAGCTTCGGACTAGCGGGAGTGGATGAGCAGTTCTTC.

This clonotype was seen many times. The chain uses TRBV4-1 and TRBJ2-3; D is possibly TRBD1 (7 bases). With 0 bases removed from V and 6 bases from J, the gap between germline ends came to 13 bases. The germline gives CDR1 MGHRA, CDR2 YSYEKL. The CDR3 runs to 15 residues. CDR3 protein: CASSQEYSGGDTQYF. CDR3 coding DNA: TGCGCCAGCAGCCAAGAGTATTCAGGGGGGGATACGCAGTATTTT.

There are many counts of this clonotype. V and J are TRBV5-8 and TRBJ2-1, with 9 bases matching TRBD1. This CDR3 region has 16 residues. V was clipped by 5 bases and J by 6 bases; unmatched bases: 12. CDR1 is SGHTS, CDR2 YDEGEE, per germline. The CDR3 loop reads CASSFEDRGYGNEQFF. Here the CDR3 DNA reads TGTGCCAGCAGTTTCGAGGACAGGGGATACGGCAATGAGCAGTTCTTC.